This T cell receptor beta chain was identified during a study of cytomegalovirus exposure and HLA in healthy donors. Study findings and constraints: In vitro checks showed that a few CMV-associated chains really do target CMV antigens. Investigators reported approximately 170 TCR beta chains as tied to cytomegalovirus. For most TCR sequences rarity was the rule, although some public TCRs occurred in many donors.

This table comes from immunoSEQ multiplex PCR, and its TCRdb copy is limited to in-frame clones, with some not included. The sample lists about 130,000 clones; about nine tenths were seen once. The CDR3 has 11 amino acids. Trimming cost V 6 bases and J 10 bases, with 10 bases left between them. The germline CDR1 and CDR2 sequences are SNHLY and FYNNEI. This clone was observed a single time. Its target is unknown. Donors came from a validation cohort of about 110 subjects, distinct from the first 666-subject cohort. The TCR was taken from a woman aged 30 to 39 in good health and CMV-seropositive. J is TRBJ2-1 and V is TRBV2; D is unclear. The sequenced sample consisted of PBMCs. The CDR3 DNA follows: TGTGCCAGCAGCTTAGCCCAGGAGCAGTTCTTC. Its protein product is CASSLAQEQFF.